Below, 17 T cell receptor beta chains from the same sample are listed, as sequenced in a study of T cell changes during pregnancy in multiple sclerosis (dated by TCRdb to the late 2010s). The library relied on the immunoSEQ multiplex PCR assay. Imported from immuneACCESS, the table was reduced by TCRdb to in-frame sequences with V and J called. These copies leave out some clones; in studies compared against another copy, an unresolved V gene accounts for under half, and the cause of the remainder is not known. This sample gives about 130,000 clones in total; about 95% of them show up just once. Together, the top ten hold more than 0.4% of the sample. This material consisted of peripheral blood, taken after pregnancy. The receptors derive from a female donor with multiple sclerosis, enrolled in a pregnancy study.

This clone showed up just once. The chain carries TRBV7-2 and TRBJ2-7; the D gene is possibly TRBD2 (5 bases). V shed 5 bases and J shed 4 bases, with 9 bases lying between them. Germline CDR1 SGHTA, CDR2 FQGNSA. CDR3 size: 12 residues. The CDR3: CASSPKRYEQYF. CDR3 DNA sequence: TGTGCCAGCAGCCCCAAGCGGTACGAGCAGTACTTC. Using reference TRBV7-2 and TRBJ2-7 for the parts outside the CDR3, the full variable domain is GAGVSQSPSNKVTEKGKDVELRCDPISGHTALYWYRQSLGQGLEFLIYFQGNSAPDKSGLPSDRFSAERTGGSVSTLTIQRTQQEDSAVYLCASSPKRYEQYFGPGTRLTVT.

This clone has a single count. The chain combines TRBV19 with TRBJ2-7; D possibly corresponds to TRBD1 (6 bases). The CDR3 has 15 residues. Germline CDR1 is LNHDA and CDR2 is SQIVND (reference sequence). Trimming took off 7 bases at V and 6 bases at J, with 22 bases between the two ends. The CDR3 reads CASNTPGATSSEQYF. CDR3 coding DNA: TGTGCCAGTAACACCCCAGGGGCCACCTCCAGCGAGCAGTACTTC.

This chain joins TRBV15 and TRBJ1-5; D ambiguous. The V end lost 0 bases, the J end lost 1 base, and 10 bases lay between the germline ends. The germline V gene encodes CDR1 LNHNV and CDR2 YYDKDF (reference sequence). This CDR3 region has 16 residues. This CDR3 reads CATSRDSGVSNQPQHF. CDR3 in DNA: TGTGCCACCAGCAGAGACTCCGGGGTCAGCAATCAGCCCCAGCATTTT.

The V gene is TRBV5-1, the J gene TRBJ2-3; 8 nucleotides agree with TRBD2. V shed 3 bases and J 0 bases; nucleotides not matched to a gene: 3. This CDR3 has 15 amino acids. Germline CDR1 is SGHRS and CDR2 is YFSETQ. In DNA form, the CDR3 reads TGCGCCAGCAGCTCGGGACTAGGGAGCACAGATACGCAGTATTTT. Translated: CASSSGLGSTDTQYF.

The chain carries TRBV4-1 and TRBJ1-5; D is possibly TRBD1 (6 bases). The CDR3 has 15 amino acids. Trimming took off 1 base at V and 6 bases at J, with 13 bases between the two ends. CDR1 and CDR2 from the germline V gene are MGHRA and YSYEKL. The CDR3 reads CASSQGAGGGQPQHF. For the CDR3, the DNA is TGCGCCAGCAGCCAAGGGGCGGGGGGCGGTCAGCCCCAGCATTTT.

The chain combines TRBV11-2 with TRBJ2-7; the D gene is possibly TRBD2 (5 bases). The V end was cut by 2 bases, the J end by 7 bases, with 6 bases between. CDR3 size: 11 residues. Per the germline V gene, CDR1 is SGHAT and CDR2 is FQNNGV. CDR3: CASSLRGEQYF. The CDR3 DNA reads as TGTGCCAGCAGCTTAAGAGGGGAGCAGTACTTC.

V and J are TRBV6-5 and TRBJ2-2; unclear D gene. Germline CDR1 is MNHEY and CDR2 is SVGAGI. CDR3 size: 15 residues. Trimming cost V 3 bases and J 3 bases, with 11 bases left between them. The CDR3 DNA follows: TGTGCCAGCAGTTATGCGGCCAGTTACACCGGGGAGCTGTTTTTT. Amino acid sequence: CASSYAASYTGELFF.

The J gene is TRBJ1-5, the V gene TRBV9, with D possibly matching TRBD1 (5 bases). Per germline, CDR1 SGDLS and CDR2 YYNGEE. V gave up 4 bases and J gave up 1 base, with 21 bases separating them. The CDR3 is 18 amino acids. The CDR3 bases are TGTGCCAGCAGCAGTAAGGCCTTGGGGCTAAGAAGCAATCAGCCCCAGCATTTT. Residues: CASSSKALGLRSNQPQHF.

The chain has TRBV28 and TRBJ2-1, with TRBD2 matching 9 bases. The CDR3 consists of 15 residues. The germline CDR1 and CDR2 sequences are MDHEN and SYDVKM. V shed 3 bases and J 9 bases; nucleotides not matched to a gene: 9. The CDR3 region is CASSLASGNGVEQFF. DNA for the CDR3: TGTGCCAGCAGTTTGGCTAGCGGGAATGGAGTTGAGCAGTTCTTC. The whole variable domain, remainder taken from reference TRBV28 and TRBJ2-1, is DVKVTQSSRYLVKRTGEKVFLECVQDMDHENMFWYRQDPGLGLRLIYFSYDVKMKEKGDIPEGYSVSREKKERFSLILESASTNQTSMYLCASSLASGNGVEQFFGPGTRLTVL.

The count of this clone is one. This sequence joins TRBV5-1 and TRBJ2-7; 15 bases map to TRBD2. The J segment lost 3 bases and the V segment lost 4 bases, leaving 17 bases of the junction unmatched. The germline gives CDR1 SGHRS, CDR2 YFSETQ. CDR3 length: 20 amino acids. In DNA form, the CDR3 reads TGCGCCAGCAGCCTGGGACTAGCGGGAGGTGTAGTACGGGCCCACTACGAGCAGTACTTC. Protein: CASSLGLAGGVVRAHYEQYF.

CDR3 DNA sequence: TGTGCCAGCAGCTTAGGAGGGGGCTTATCCTACGAGCAGTACTTC. Amino acids: CASSLGGGLSYEQYF. The V gene is TRBV11-3, the J gene TRBJ2-7, with 7 bases aligning to TRBD1. The CDR3 is 15 amino acids. Trimming cost V 1 base and J 1 base; bases outside gene matches: 4. Per the germline V gene, CDR1 is SGHNT and CDR2 is YENEEA. Based on the CDR3 plus reference TRBV11-3 and TRBJ2-7, the full variable domain is EAGVVQSPRYKIIEKKQPVAFWCNPISGHNTLYWYLQNLGQGPELLIRYENEEAVDDSQLPKDRFSAERLKGVDSTLKIQPAELGDSAVYLCASSLGGGLSYEQYFGPGTRLTVT.

The rearrangement joins TRBV7-6 to TRBJ2-3, with TRBD2 identical over 7 bases. The CDR3 is 15 amino acids. The germline V gene encodes CDR1 SGHVS and CDR2 FNYEAQ. V lost 5 bases, J lost 2 bases, and 7 bases stayed unmatched. For the CDR3, the DNA is TGTGCCAGCAGCCGAACGGGAGGTCCCACAGATACGCAGTATTTT. This sequence encodes CASSRTGGPTDTQYF.

The chain's CDR3 is CASRLAGGPEQYF. The CDR3 DNA reads TGTGCCAGCAGACTAGCGGGAGGGCCCGAGCAGTACTTC. The chain combines TRBV2 with TRBJ2-7, with 13 positions matching TRBD2. J gave up 6 bases and V 6 bases, and 2 bases lay outside the gene matches. Germline V gene lookup returns CDR1 SNHLY and CDR2 FYNNEI. The CDR3 is 13 amino acids.

The chain uses TRBV12-5 and TRBJ1-2, with a tentative D call TRBD1 (5 bases). V lost 7 bases, J lost 2 bases, and 14 bases lay in between. The germline CDR1 and CDR2 sequences are LGHNT and FRNRAP. This CDR3 contains 14 residues. The CDR3 region is CASAPGRLNYGYTF. CDR3 sequence (DNA): TGTGCTAGTGCCCCAGGGCGGCTAAACTATGGCTACACCTTC.

The rearrangement uses TRBV29-1 and TRBJ1-3; 7 nucleotides match TRBD1. This CDR3 has 16 residues. The germline V gene has CDR1 SQVTM and CDR2 ANQGSEA. The V gene end was trimmed by 6 bases and the J gene end by 0 bases; junction bases not matched to a gene: 11. The CDR3 reads CSVVTGERPSGNTIYF. The CDR3 nucleotides are TGCAGCGTCGTAACAGGGGAGAGACCCTCTGGAAACACCATATATTTT.

The V and J genes are TRBV6-6 and TRBJ2-3; D gene unclear. Trimming shortened V by 6 bases and J by 12 bases, and 13 bases separated the two germline ends. The CDR3 is 11 amino acids. Germline V CDR1 and CDR2: MNHNY, SVGAGI (reference sequence). CDR3 region: CASSPDKSQYF. In DNA, the CDR3 is TGTGCCAGCAGCCCAGACAAGTCTCAGTATTTT.

J is TRBJ1-1 and V is TRBV10-3; D not certain. Germline V lookup: CDR1 ENHRY, CDR2 SYGVKD. CDR3 length: 13 residues. Trimming took off 5 bases at V and 1 base at J, with 8 bases between the two ends. CDR3 in amino acids: CAISLGGNTEAFF. DNA of the CDR3: TGTGCCATCAGTTTGGGAGGGAACACTGAAGCTTTCTTT.